This passage covers 17 T cell receptor beta chains from one sample sequenced in a study of lymphopenia after photon versus proton radiotherapy. Generated by immunoSEQ multiplex PCR, the TCRdb table keeps only in-frame clones and is missing some. The data show 22,000 or so clones, approximately 84% seen once. The source material was peripheral blood, sampled from a patient treated with photon-based radiotherapy. These receptors all come from a woman in her 50s with pancreatic cancer.

The V and J genes are TRBV20-1 and TRBJ2-7; 9 bases are a match to TRBD1. With V trimmed by 6 bases and J by 10 bases, 7 bases remained unmatched. Germline CDR1 is DFQATT and CDR2 is SNEGSKA (reference sequence). This CDR3 region has 11 residues. The CDR3 region is CSALGTGSQYF. Written as DNA, the CDR3 is TGCAGTGCATTAGGGACAGGGTCACAGTACTTC.

The J gene is TRBJ1-1, the V gene TRBV7-9; possible D gene TRBD1, 6 bases. The CDR3 has 15 amino acids. Germline V gives CDR1 SEHNR, CDR2 FQNEAQ (reference sequence). Between the trimmed V and J ends, which lost 6 bases and 0 bases, there was a span of 14 bases. CDR3 loop: CASRKGGQMNTEAFF. CDR3 nucleotide sequence: TGTGCCAGCAGAAAAGGGGGGCAGATGAACACTGAAGCTTTCTTT.

The chain combines TRBV11-2 with TRBJ2-7; D not resolved. The CDR3 loop spans 12 amino acids. Trimming left V 0 bases short and J 7 bases short, with 7 bases between. In germline, CDR1 is SGHAT, CDR2 FQNNGV. CDR3 in DNA: TGTGCCAGCAGCTTAGAGGGTAGGGAGCAGTACTTC. Residues: CASSLEGREQYF.

The J gene is TRBJ2-5, the V gene TRBV29-1; D not resolved. V lost 7 bases to trimming and J lost 4 bases, with 16 bases between them. The CDR3 sequence is 13 residues long. Germline loops: CDR1 SQVTM, CDR2 ANQGSEA. The CDR3 bases are TGCAGCGCCTGCCCAGTTCCCGGAGAGACCCAGTACTTC. Translation: CSACPVPGETQYF.

This chain uses TRBV2 with TRBJ2-1, with D possibly being TRBD1 or TRBD2 (5 bases each). CDR1 and CDR2 (germline): SNHLY, FYNNEI. The CDR3 is 13 amino acids. Trimming took off 7 bases at V and 10 bases at J, with 17 bases between the two ends. The CDR3 loop reads CASNQEWGKEQFF. In DNA, the CDR3 is TGTGCCAGCAACCAAGAGTGGGGGAAGGAGCAGTTCTTC.

The chain recombines TRBV7-8 with TRBJ2-3; possible D gene TRBD2, 6 bases. V was clipped by 3 bases and J by 2 bases, with 15 bases between them. Germline V gene sequence: CDR1 SGHVS, CDR2 FQNEAQ. The CDR3 totals 16 residues. CDR3 sequence: CASSLGEAGTTDTQYF. Here the CDR3 DNA reads TGTGCCAGCAGCTTGGGGGAGGCGGGAACCACAGATACGCAGTATTTT.

This clone was recorded once. This chain connects TRBV30 to TRBJ2-1; perhaps TRBD1 as D (5 bases). V lost 2 bases and J 0 bases, leaving 11 bases between the germline ends. CDR1 and CDR2 from the germline V gene are GTSNPN and SVGIG (reference sequence). The length of the CDR3 is 15 residues. CDR3 DNA: TGTGCCTGGAGTAGGAGCCAGGGCTCCTACAATGAGCAGTTCTTC. Translating it yields CAWSRSQGSYNEQFF.

The chain links TRBV19 to TRBJ2-5; D remains ambiguous. From germline, CDR1 is LNHDA and CDR2 SQIVND (reference sequence). The CDR3 covers 14 residues. The V and J ends lost 7 bases and 5 bases respectively, with 17 bases between them. CDR3 amino acids: CASTPRGKGETQYF. In DNA form, the CDR3 reads TGTGCCAGTACCCCTCGAGGTAAAGGGGAGACCCAGTACTTC.

This chain joins TRBV27 and TRBJ2-7, with D maybe TRBD1 (5 bases). CDR1 is MNHEY, CDR2 SMNVEV, per germline (reference sequence). The CDR3 has 17 amino acids. V lost 5 bases and J lost 3, with 23 bases in between. The CDR3 DNA sequence: TGTGCCAGCAGTCCTGTGCCCGTGGGCGGAGACAGCTACGAGCAGTACTTC. Protein: CASSPVPVGGDSYEQYF.

The chain combines TRBV5-4 with TRBJ2-7, with D possibly matching TRBD2 (5 bases). Germline V gene lookup returns CDR1 SGHNT and CDR2 YYREEE (reference sequence). The CDR3 extends over 14 amino acids. Trimming stripped 4 bases from V and 3 bases from J, with 14 bases between. The CDR3 DNA reads as TGTGCCAGCAGCCCGGACTCTTCCAGCTACGAGCAGTACTTC. Amino acids: CASSPDSSSYEQYF.

The V call is TRBV5-6, the J call TRBJ2-5; D gene uncertain. The CDR3 extends over 13 amino acids. V shed 0 bases and J shed 3 bases, with 6 bases lying between them. CDR1 is SGHDT and CDR2 is YYEEEE in the germline V gene. This CDR3 reads CASSLAAEETQYF. The CDR3 DNA sequence: TGTGCCAGCAGCTTGGCAGCCGAAGAGACCCAGTACTTC.

The genes are TRBV5-1 and TRBJ2-7; 8 nucleotides match TRBD2. Germline V gives CDR1 SGHRS, CDR2 YFSETQ. V trimming: 4 bases; J trimming: 4 bases; junction bases outside the gene matches: 7. This CDR3 has 14 residues. Here the CDR3 reads CASSKSGSIYEQYF. DNA for the CDR3: TGCGCCAGCAGCAAGAGCGGGAGTATTTACGAGCAGTACTTC.

This clone has just one count. V and J are TRBV19 and TRBJ1-1; D is unresolved. Germline values: CDR1 LNHDA, CDR2 SQIVND (reference sequence). Trimming removed 5 bases from V and 1 base from J, with 5 bases in between. The CDR3 length is 12 residues. The DNA of the CDR3 is TGTGCCAGTAGTTTGGGGAACACTGAAGCTTTCTTT. Its translation is CASSLGNTEAFF.

J is TRBJ2-6 and V is TRBV5-5; D is possibly TRBD1 (5 bases). Trimming removed 5 bases at V and 0 bases at J, with 9 bases between. The germline V gene has CDR1 SGHKS and CDR2 YYEKEE (reference sequence). The CDR3 is 15 residues long. This CDR3 reads CASRIDSSGANVLTF. CDR3 DNA: TGTGCCAGCAGAATCGACAGCTCTGGGGCCAACGTCCTGACTTTC.

The V and J genes are TRBV4-1 and TRBJ1-1; D unresolved. Germline V CDR1 and CDR2: MGHRA, YSYEKL. CDR3 length: 15 amino acids. V was pared by 0 bases and J by 2 bases, with 10 bases between. The CDR3 loop is CASSQDGQSNTEAFF. CDR3 DNA sequence: TGCGCCAGCAGCCAAGATGGGCAGTCTAACACTGAAGCTTTCTTT.

This chain connects TRBV20-1 to TRBJ2-7; 7 bases agree with TRBD2. Per germline, CDR1 DFQATT and CDR2 SNEGSKA (reference sequence). With V trimmed by 5 bases and J by 6 bases, 1 base remained unmatched. This CDR3 has 10 amino acids. The CDR3: CSALAVEQYF. CDR3 sequence (DNA): TGCAGTGCTCTAGCGGTCGAGCAGTACTTC.

The chain combines TRBV6-4 with TRBJ2-1, with 11 bases identical to TRBD2. The CDR3 is made up of 15 amino acids. With 6 bases clipped from V and 6 bases from J, the junction kept 7 bases outside the gene matches. Germline loops: CDR1 MRHNA, CDR2 SNTAGT. The CDR3 protein is CASSTLAGVTNEQFF. In DNA form, the CDR3 reads TGTGCCAGCAGCACACTAGCGGGAGTAACCAATGAGCAGTTCTTC.